The clone carrying this TCR beta chain has a single count. This entry comes from a study of blood T cell repertoires in COVID-19. In the source study's methods: Reference gene primer amplification in the assay estimated nucleated cell counts. Some clones are missing from TCRdb's copy, which holds only in-frame ones; the method was immunoSEQ multiplex PCR. That table gives V, J and clone size, and the DNA gave D and trimming. The table has 65,000 to 70,000 clones, approximately 94% seen once. V lost 3 bases and J 5 bases, leaving 19 bases between the germline ends. The CDR3 contains 16 residues. Germline CDR1 and CDR2: LGHNA and YSLEER.

Input material: peripheral blood. The V and J genes are TRBV4-3 and TRBJ1-1; D is perhaps TRBD1 (5 bases). The sequence derives from a man in his 70s with active COVID-19. The chain's CDR3 is CASSQLLPTVATEAFF. The CDR3 bases are TGCGCCAGCAGCCAGCTACTACCGACAGTTGCGACTGAAGCTTTCTTT.